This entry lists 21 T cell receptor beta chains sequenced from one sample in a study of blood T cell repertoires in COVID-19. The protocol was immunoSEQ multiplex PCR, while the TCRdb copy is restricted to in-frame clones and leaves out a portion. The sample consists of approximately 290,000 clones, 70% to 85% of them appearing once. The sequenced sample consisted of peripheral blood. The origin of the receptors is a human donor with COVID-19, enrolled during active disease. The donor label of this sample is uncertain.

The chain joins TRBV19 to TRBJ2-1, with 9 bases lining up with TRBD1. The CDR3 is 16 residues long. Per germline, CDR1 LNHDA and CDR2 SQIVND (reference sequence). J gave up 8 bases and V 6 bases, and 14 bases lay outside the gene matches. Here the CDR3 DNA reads TGTGCCAGTAGCCGACAGGGGGGTTTTTTATTAGATGAGCAGTTCTTC. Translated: CASSRQGGFLLDEQFF.

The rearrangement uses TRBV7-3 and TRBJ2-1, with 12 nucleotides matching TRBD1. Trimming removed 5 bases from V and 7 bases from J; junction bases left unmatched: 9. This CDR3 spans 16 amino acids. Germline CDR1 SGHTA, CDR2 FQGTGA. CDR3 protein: CASSQAPGQGANEQFF. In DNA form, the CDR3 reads TGTGCCAGCAGCCAAGCACCGGGACAGGGGGCTAATGAGCAGTTCTTC.

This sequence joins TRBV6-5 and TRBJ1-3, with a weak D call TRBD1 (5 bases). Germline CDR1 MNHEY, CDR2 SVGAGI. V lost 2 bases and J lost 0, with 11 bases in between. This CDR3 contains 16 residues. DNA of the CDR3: TGTGCCAGCAGTTACGAACAGGCCTACTCTGGAAACACCATATATTTT. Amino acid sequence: CASSYEQAYSGNTIYF.

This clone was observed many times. The CDR3 DNA follows: TGTGCCAGCAGTCCCTATCGGACATGGGCGCGTTCGGATACGCAGTATTTT. It encodes CASSPYRTWARSDTQYF. The gene calls are TRBV28 and TRBJ2-3, with D possibly being TRBD1 (5 bases). Deletions cut 5 bases from V and 6 bases from J, with 24 bases between. From germline, CDR1 is MDHEN and CDR2 SYDVKM. There are 17 residues in the CDR3.

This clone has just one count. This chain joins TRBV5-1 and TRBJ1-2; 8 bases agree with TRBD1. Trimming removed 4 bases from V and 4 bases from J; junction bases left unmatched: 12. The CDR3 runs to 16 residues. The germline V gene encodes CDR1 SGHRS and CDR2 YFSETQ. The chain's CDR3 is CASSPGAGGRGYGYTF. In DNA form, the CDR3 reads TGCGCCAGCAGCCCCGGGGCAGGGGGCCGGGGCTATGGCTACACCTTC.

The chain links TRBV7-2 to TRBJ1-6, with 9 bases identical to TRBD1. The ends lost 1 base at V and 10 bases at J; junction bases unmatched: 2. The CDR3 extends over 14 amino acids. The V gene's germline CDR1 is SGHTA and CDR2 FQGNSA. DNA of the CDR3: TGTGCCAGCAGCTTAGGACAGGGGGTCTCACCCCTCCACTTT. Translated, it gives CASSLGQGVSPLHF.

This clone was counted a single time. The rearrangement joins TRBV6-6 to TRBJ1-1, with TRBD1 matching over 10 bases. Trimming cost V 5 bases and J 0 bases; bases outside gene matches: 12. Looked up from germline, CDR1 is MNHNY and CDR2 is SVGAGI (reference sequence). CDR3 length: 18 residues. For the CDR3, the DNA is TGTGCCAGCAGTCGAGAGCCGGGACAGGGGCCCATGAACACTGAAGCTTTCTTT. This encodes CASSREPGQGPMNTEAFF.

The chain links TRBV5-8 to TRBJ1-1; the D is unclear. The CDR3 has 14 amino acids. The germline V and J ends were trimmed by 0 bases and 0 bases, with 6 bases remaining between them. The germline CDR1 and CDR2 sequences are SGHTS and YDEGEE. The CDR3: CASSLGQMNTEAFF. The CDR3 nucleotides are TGTGCCAGCAGCTTGGGGCAGATGAACACTGAAGCTTTCTTT.

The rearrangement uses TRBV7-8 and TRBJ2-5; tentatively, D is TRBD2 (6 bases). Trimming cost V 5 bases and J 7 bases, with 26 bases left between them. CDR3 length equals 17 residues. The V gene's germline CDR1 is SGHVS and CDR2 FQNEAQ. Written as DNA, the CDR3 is TGTGCCAGCAGCCCAAGAGGGACGGGAGCCTGGGTTGGGACCCAGTACTTC. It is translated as CASSPRGTGAWVGTQYF.

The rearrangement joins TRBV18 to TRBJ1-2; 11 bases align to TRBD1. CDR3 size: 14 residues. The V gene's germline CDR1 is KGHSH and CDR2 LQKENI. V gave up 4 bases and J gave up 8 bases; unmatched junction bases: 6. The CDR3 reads CASSLGQGESGYTF. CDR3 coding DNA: TGTGCCAGCTCACTGGGACAGGGGGAAAGCGGCTACACCTTC.

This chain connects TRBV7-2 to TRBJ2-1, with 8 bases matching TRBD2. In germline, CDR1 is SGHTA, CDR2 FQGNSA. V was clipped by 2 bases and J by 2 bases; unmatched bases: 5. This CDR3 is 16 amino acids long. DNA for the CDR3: TGTGCCAGCAGCTTATGGGTCGGGAGGGCCTACAATGAGCAGTTCTTC. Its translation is CASSLWVGRAYNEQFF.

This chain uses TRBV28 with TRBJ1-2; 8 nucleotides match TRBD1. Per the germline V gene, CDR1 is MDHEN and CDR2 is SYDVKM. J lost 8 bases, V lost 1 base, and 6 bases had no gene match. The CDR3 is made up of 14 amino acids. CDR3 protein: CASSLSQGAGGYTF. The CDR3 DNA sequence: TGTGCCAGCAGTTTATCTCAGGGGGCAGGAGGCTACACCTTC.

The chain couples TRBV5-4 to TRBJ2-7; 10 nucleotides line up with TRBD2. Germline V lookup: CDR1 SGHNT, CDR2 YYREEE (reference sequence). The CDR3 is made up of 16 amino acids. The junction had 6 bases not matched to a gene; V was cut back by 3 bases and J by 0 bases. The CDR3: CASSWTSGISSYEQYF. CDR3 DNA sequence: TGTGCCAGCAGCTGGACTAGCGGAATTAGCTCCTACGAGCAGTACTTC.

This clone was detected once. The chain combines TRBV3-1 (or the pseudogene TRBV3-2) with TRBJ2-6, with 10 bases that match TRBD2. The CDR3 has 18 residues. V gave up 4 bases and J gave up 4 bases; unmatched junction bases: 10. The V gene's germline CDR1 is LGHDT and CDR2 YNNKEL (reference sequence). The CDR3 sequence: CASSPWPAGGLGANVLTF. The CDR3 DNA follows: TGTGCCAGCAGCCCTTGGCCAGCGGGAGGGCTGGGGGCCAACGTCCTGACTTTC.

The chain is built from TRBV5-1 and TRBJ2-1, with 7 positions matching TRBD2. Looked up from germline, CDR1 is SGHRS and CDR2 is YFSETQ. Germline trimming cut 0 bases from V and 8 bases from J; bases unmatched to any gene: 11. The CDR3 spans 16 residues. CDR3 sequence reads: CASSLGPRGSVDEQFF. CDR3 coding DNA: TGCGCCAGCAGCTTGGGCCCACGCGGGAGCGTCGATGAGCAGTTCTTC.

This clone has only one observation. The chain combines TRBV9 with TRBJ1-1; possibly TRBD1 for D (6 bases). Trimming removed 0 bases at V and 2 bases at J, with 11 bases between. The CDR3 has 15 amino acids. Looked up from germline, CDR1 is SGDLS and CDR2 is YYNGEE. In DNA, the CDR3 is TGTGCCAGCAGCGTAGGGCAGGGGATCAACACTGAAGCTTTCTTT. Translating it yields CASSVGQGINTEAFF.

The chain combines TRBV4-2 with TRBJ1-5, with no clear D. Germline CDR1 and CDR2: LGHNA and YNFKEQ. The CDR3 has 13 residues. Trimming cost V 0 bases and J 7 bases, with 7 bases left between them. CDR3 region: CASSQDGSQPQHF. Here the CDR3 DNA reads TGTGCCAGCAGCCAAGATGGGAGCCAGCCCCAGCATTTT.

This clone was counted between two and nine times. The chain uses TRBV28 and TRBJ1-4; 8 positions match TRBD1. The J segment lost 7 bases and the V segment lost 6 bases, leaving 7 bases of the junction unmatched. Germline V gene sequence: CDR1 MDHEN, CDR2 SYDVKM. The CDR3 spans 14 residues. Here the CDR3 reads CASSNRGKAEKLFF. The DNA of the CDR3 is TGTGCCAGCAGCAACAGGGGGAAGGCTGAAAAACTGTTTTTT.

The CDR3 spells CASSPPTGLADTQYF. The CDR3 DNA sequence: TGTGCCAGCTCACCACCGACAGGGTTGGCAGATACGCAGTATTTT. V and J are TRBV18 and TRBJ2-3, with TRBD1 matching over 7 bases. With 0 bases clipped from V and 4 bases from J, the junction kept 4 bases outside the gene matches. The CDR3 runs 15 residues. Germline V gene sequence: CDR1 KGHSH, CDR2 LQKENI.

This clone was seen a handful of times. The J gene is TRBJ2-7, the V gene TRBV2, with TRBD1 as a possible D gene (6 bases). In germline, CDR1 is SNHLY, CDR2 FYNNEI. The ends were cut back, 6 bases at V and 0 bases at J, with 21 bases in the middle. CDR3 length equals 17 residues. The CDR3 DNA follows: TGTGCCAGCAGGTGGACAGCCAGGTACAGGTACTCCTACGAGCAGTACTTC. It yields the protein CASRWTARYRYSYEQYF.

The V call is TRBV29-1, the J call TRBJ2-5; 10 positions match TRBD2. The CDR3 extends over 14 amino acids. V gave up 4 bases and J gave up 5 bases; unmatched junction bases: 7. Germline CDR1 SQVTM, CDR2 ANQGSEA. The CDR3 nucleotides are TGCAGCGTTGTGTCTAGCGGGAGATTGGAGACCCAGTACTTC. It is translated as CSVVSSGRLETQYF.